This TCR beta chain stems from a study of blood T cell repertoires in COVID-19. As for the study in general: Samples came from the United States, Italy and Spain, spanning acute and convalescent COVID-19.

The CDR3 consists of 14 residues. J gave up 5 bases and V 3 bases, and 4 bases lay outside the gene matches. CDR1 and CDR2 (germline): SNHLY, FYNNEI. In the study's own analysis: Estimation of nucleated cell counts relied on the amplification of reference gene primers. The repertoire was sequenced with immunoSEQ multiplex PCR; TCRdb's copy has only in-frame clones and lacks some. That table supplies the V and J calls and clone size; D and trimming were determined from the DNA. The repertoire holds roughly 250,000 clones, 88% seen once, with approximately 2.2% in the top ten. The sequence was collected from a woman aged 40 to 50 who had recovered from COVID-19. Sequenced material: peripheral blood. The chain links TRBV2 to TRBJ1-2, with 9 bases matching TRBD1. The DNA for the CDR3 is TGTGCCAGCAGTGATCCTGGACAGGGGTATGGCTACACCTTC. Translated, it gives CASSDPGQGYGYTF.